What follows are 3 T cell receptor beta chains derived from one specimen sequenced in a study of blood T cell repertoires in COVID-19. Method: immunoSEQ multiplex PCR; TCRdb's copy keeps in-frame clones and lacks some. The sample gives fewer than 200,000 clones, under 85% of which show up once; approximately 1.3% is in the top ten. The specimen was peripheral blood. All receptors derive from a man aged 55 to 69 who had recovered from COVID-19.

CDR3 loop: CASSYADTLYNSPLHF. The CDR3 DNA sequence: TGTGCCAGCAGTTACGCGGACACCCTTTATAATTCACCCCTCCACTTT. V is TRBV6-2 or TRBV6-3 and J is TRBJ1-6, with a weak D call TRBD1 (5 bases). Trimming shortened V by 2 bases and J by 4 bases, and 12 bases separated the two germline ends. CDR3 size: 16 residues. Germline V gene lookup returns CDR1 MNHEY and CDR2 SVGEGT.

The chain carries TRBV11-2 and TRBJ1-2; 8 bases agree with TRBD1. The CDR3 length is 16 residues. V lost 4 bases, J lost 5 bases, and 12 bases stayed unmatched. Germline values: CDR1 SGHAT, CDR2 FQNNGV. The chain's CDR3 is CASSSWVGQDVYGYTF. The CDR3 DNA is TGTGCCAGCAGCTCTTGGGTGGGACAGGATGTTTATGGCTACACCTTC.

The rearrangement joins TRBV3-1 (or the pseudogene TRBV3-2) to TRBJ1-4; the match to TRBD1 covers 8 bases. Germline V lookup: CDR1 LGHDT, CDR2 YNNKEL (reference sequence). J was trimmed by 6 bases and V by 1 base; bases with no gene match: 13. This CDR3 is built from 18 residues. CDR3 residues: CASSQVAQGAMVDEKLFF. DNA of the CDR3: TGTGCCAGCAGCCAAGTAGCTCAGGGGGCGATGGTTGATGAAAAACTGTTTTTT.